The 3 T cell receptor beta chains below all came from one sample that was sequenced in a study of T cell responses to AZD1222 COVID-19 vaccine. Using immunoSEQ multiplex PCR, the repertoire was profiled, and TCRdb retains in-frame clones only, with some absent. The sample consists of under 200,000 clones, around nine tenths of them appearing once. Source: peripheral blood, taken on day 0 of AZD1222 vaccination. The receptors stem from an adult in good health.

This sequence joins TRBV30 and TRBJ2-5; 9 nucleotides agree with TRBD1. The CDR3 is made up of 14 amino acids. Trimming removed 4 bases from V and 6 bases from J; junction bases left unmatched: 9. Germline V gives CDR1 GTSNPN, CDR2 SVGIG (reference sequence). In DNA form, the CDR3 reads TGTGCCTGGACCGGGACAGGGAATCAAAAGACCCAGTACTTC. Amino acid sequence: CAWTGTGNQKTQYF.

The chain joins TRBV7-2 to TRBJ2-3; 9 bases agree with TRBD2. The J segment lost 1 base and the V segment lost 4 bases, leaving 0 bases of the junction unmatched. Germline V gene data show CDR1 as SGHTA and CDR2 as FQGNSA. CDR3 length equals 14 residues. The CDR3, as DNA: TGTGCCAGCAGCTCTAGCGGGGGCACAGATACGCAGTATTTT. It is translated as CASSSSGGTDTQYF.

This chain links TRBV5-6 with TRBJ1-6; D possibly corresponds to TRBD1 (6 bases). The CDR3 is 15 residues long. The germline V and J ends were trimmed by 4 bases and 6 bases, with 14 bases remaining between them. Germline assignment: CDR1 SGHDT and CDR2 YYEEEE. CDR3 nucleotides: TGTGCCAGCAGCGGTCCAGGACAGTTTAATTCACCCCTCCACTTT. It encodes CASSGPGQFNSPLHF.